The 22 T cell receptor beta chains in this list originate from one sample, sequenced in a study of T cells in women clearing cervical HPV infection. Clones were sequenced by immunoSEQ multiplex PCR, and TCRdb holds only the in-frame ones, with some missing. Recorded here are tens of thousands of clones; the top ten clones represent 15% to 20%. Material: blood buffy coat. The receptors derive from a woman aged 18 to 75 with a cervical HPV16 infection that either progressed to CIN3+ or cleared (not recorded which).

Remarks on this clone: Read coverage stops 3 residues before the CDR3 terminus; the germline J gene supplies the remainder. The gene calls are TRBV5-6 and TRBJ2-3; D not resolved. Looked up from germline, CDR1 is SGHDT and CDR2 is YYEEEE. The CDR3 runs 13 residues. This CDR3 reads CASSMTVQETQYF. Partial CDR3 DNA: TGTGCCAGCAGCATGACTGTGCAAGAGACG. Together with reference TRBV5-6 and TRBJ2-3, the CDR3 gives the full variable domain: DAGVTQSPTHLIKTRGQQVTLRCSPKSGHDTVSWYQQALGQGPQFIFQYYEEEERQRGNFPDRFSGHQFPNYSSELNVNALLLGDSALYLCASSMTVQETQYFGPGTRLTVL.

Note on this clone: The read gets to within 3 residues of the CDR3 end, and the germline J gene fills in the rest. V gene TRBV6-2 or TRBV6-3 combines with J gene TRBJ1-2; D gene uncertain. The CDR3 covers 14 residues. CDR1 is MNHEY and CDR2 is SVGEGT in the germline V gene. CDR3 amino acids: CASSMDSSYNDYTF. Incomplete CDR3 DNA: TGTGCCAGCAGCATGGACTCCTCATACAATGAC.

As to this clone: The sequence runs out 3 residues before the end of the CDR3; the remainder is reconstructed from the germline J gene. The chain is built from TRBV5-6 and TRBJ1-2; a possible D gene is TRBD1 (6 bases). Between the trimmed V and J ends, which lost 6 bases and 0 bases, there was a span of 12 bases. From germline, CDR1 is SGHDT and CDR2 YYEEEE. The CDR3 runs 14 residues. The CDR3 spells CASIPQGANYGYTF. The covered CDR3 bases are TGTGCCAGCATCCCACAGGGAGCTAACTATGGC.

The CDR3 loop reads CASSPGRGGRDYNDYTF. CDR3 DNA (partial): TGTGCCAGCTCACCAGGTCGAGGCGGGAGGGATTACAATGAC. The genes are TRBV18 and TRBJ1-2; no clear D. The read ends 3 residues before the CDR3 terminus; that terminus is restored from the germline J gene. Looked up from germline, CDR1 is KGHSH and CDR2 is LQKENI. The CDR3 totals 17 residues.

The CDR3 bases that were read are TGTGCCAGCAAGGGGGATTCTAATCAGCCC. It codes for CASKGDSNQP. The whole CDR3 protein is CASKGDSNQPQHF. V is TRBV2 and J is TRBJ1-5; tentative D call: TRBD1 (6 bases). The CDR3 is cut off 3 residues early in the read; its end comes from the germline J gene. The V end was cut by 7 bases, the J end by 4 bases, with 11 bases between. The V gene's germline CDR1 is SNHLY and CDR2 FYNNEI. This CDR3 spans 13 amino acids.

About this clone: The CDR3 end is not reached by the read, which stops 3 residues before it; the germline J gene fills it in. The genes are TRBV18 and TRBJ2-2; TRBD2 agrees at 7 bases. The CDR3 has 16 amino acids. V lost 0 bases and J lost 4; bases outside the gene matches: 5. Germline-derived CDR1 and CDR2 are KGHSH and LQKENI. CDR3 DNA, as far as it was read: TGTGCCAGCTCACCACCTGGACTAGGGGTCACCGGGGAG. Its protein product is CASSPPGLGVTGE. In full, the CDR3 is CASSPPGLGVTGELFF.

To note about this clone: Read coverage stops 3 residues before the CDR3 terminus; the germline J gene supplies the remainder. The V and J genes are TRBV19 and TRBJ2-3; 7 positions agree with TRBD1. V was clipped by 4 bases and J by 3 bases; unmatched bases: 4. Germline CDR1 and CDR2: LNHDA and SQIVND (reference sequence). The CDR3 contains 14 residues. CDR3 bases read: TGTGCCAGTAGTACAGGGGGTTTTACAGATACG. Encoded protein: CASSTGGFTDT. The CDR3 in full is CASSTGGFTDTQYF.

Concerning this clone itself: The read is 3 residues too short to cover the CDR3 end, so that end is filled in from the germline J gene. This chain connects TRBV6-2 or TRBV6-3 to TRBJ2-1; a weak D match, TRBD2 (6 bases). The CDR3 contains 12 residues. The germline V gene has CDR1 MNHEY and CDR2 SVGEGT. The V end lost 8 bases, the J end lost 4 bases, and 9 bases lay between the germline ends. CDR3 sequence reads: CASGTSYNEQFF. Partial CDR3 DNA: TGTGCCAGCGGGACTTCATACAATGAG.

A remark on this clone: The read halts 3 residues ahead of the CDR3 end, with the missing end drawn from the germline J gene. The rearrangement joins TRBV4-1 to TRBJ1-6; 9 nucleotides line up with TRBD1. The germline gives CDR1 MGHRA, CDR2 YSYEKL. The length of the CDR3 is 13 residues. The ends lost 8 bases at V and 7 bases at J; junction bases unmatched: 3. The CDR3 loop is CASRDRENSPLHF. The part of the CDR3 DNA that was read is TGCGCCAGCCGGGACAGGGAAAATTCACCC.

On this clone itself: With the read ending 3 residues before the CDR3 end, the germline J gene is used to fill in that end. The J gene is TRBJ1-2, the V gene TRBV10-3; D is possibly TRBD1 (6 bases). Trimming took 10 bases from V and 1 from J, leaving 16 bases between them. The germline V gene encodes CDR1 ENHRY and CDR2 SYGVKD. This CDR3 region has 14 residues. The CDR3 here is CATMRGQINYGYTF. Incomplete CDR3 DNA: TGTGCCACCATGAGGGGACAAATTAACTATGGC.

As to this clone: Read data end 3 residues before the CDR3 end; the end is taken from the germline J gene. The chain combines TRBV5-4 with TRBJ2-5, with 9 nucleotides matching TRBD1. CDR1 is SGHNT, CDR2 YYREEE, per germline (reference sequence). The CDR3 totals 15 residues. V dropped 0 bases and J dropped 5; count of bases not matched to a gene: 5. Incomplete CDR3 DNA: TGTGCCAGCAGCTTGGGGGGACAGGGACTGGAGACC. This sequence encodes CASSLGGQGLET. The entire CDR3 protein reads CASSLGGQGLETQYF. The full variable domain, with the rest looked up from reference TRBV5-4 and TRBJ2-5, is ETGVTQSPTHLIKTRGQQVTLRCSSQSGHNTVSWYQQALGQGPQFIFQYYREEENGRGNFPPRFSGLQFPNYSSELNVNALELDDSALYLCASSLGGQGLETQYFGPGTRLLVL.

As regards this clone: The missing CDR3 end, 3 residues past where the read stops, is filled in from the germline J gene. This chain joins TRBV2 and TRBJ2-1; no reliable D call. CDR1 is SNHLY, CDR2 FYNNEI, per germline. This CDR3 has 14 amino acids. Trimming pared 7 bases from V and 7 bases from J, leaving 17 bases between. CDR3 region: CASTARRPGNEQFF. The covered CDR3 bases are TGTGCCAGCACCGCGCGGCGCCCCGGAAATGAG.

The CDR3 loop is CASSPTLGLAGYNEQFF. Incomplete CDR3 DNA: TGTGCCAGCAGCCCCACCCTGGGACTAGCGGGTTACAATGAG. This chain joins TRBV6-2 or TRBV6-3 and TRBJ2-1, with 12 bases that match TRBD2. The read ends 3 residues early relative to the CDR3; the germline J gene fills the gap. Germline values: CDR1 MNHEY, CDR2 SVGEGT. The V segment lost 6 bases and the J segment 4 bases; nucleotides outside the gene matches: 10. This CDR3 is 17 amino acids long.

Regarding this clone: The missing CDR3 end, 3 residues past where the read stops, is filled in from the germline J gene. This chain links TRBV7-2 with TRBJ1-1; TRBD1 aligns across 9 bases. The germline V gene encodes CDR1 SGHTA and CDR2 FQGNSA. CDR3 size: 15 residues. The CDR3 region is CASSLVGQGFGEAFF. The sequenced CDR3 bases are TGTGCCAGCAGCTTAGTGGGACAGGGTTTCGGGGAA.

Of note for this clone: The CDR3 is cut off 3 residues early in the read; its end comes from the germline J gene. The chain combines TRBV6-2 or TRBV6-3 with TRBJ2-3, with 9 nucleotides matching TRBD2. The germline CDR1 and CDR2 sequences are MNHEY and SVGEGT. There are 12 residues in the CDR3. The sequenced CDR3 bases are TGTGCCAGCAGGTGGACTAGCGAGACG. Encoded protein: CASRWTSET. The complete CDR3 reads CASRWTSETQYF.

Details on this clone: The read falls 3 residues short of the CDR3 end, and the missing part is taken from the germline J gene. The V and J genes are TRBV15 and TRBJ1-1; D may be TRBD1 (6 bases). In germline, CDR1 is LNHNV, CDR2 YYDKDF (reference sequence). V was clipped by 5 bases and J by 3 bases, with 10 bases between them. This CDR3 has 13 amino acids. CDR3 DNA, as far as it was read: TGTGCCACCAGCGTCAGGACAGACACTGAA. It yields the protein CATSVRTDTE. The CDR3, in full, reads CATSVRTDTEAFF.

The sequenced CDR3 bases are TGTGCCAGCAGCGCGTCGGGGTACACTGAA. Encoded protein: CASSASGYTE. In full, the CDR3 is CASSASGYTEAFF. The rearrangement links TRBV7-3 to TRBJ1-1, with D uncertain. The read ends 3 residues shy of where the CDR3 ends; the end is completed using the germline J gene. Trimming removed 5 bases from V and 3 bases from J, with 10 bases in between. This CDR3 spans 13 amino acids. Germline V CDR1 and CDR2: SGHTA, FQGTGA.

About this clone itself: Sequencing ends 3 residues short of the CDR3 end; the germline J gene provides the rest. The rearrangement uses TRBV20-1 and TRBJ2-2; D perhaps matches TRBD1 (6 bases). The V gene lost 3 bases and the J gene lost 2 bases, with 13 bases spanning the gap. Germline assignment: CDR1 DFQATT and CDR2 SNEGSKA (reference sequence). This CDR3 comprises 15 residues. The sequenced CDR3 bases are TGCAGTGCTAGTTTACAGGGTAAAAACACCGGGGAG. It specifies CSASLQGKNTGE. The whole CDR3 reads CSASLQGKNTGELFF.

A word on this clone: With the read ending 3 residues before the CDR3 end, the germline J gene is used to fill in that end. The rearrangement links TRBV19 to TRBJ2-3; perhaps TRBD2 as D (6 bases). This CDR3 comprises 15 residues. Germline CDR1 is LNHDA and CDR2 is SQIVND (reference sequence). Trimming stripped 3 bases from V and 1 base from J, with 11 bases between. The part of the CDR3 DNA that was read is TGTGCCAGTAGTATGAAAGGAGGGGGCACAGATACG. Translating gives CASSMKGGGTDT. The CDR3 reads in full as CASSMKGGGTDTQYF.

The CDR3 reads CASSTSGTDTGGQYF. Incomplete CDR3 DNA: TGTGCCAGCAGCACATCCGGGACAGACACAGGTGGT. The rearrangement links TRBV7-3 to TRBJ2-4, with 7 bases that match TRBD1. The CDR3 end falls 3 residues outside the read, so it is completed with the germline J gene. In germline, CDR1 is SGHTA, CDR2 FQGTGA. This CDR3 spans 15 amino acids. Filled out from reference TRBV7-3 and TRBJ2-4, the complete variable domain reads GAGVSQTPSNKVTEKGKYVELRCDPISGHTALYWYRQSLGQGPEFLIYFQGTGAADDSGLPNDRFFAVRPEGSVSTLKIQRTERGDSAVYLCASSTSGTDTGGQYFGAGTRLSVL.

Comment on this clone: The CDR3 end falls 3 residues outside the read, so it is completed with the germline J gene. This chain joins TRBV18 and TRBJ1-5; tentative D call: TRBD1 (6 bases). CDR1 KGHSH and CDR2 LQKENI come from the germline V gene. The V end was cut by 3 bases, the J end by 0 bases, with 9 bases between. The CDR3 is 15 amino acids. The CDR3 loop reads CASSPGQTSNQPQHF. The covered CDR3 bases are TGTGCCAGCTCACCCGGACAGACTAGCAATCAGCCC. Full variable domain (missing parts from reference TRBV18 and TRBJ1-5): NAGVMQNPRHLVRRRGQEARLRCSPMKGHSHVYWYRQLPEEGLKFMVYLQKENIIDESGMPKERFSAEFPKEGPSILRIQQVVRGDSAAYFCASSPGQTSNQPQHFGDGTRLSIL.

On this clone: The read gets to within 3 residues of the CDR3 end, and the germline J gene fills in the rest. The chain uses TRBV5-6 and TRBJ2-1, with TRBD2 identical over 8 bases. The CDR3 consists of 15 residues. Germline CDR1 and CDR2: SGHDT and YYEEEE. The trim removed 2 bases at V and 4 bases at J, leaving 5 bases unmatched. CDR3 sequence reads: CASSFLSGGYNEQFF. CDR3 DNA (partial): TGTGCCAGCAGCTTTCTATCGGGGGGGTACAATGAG.